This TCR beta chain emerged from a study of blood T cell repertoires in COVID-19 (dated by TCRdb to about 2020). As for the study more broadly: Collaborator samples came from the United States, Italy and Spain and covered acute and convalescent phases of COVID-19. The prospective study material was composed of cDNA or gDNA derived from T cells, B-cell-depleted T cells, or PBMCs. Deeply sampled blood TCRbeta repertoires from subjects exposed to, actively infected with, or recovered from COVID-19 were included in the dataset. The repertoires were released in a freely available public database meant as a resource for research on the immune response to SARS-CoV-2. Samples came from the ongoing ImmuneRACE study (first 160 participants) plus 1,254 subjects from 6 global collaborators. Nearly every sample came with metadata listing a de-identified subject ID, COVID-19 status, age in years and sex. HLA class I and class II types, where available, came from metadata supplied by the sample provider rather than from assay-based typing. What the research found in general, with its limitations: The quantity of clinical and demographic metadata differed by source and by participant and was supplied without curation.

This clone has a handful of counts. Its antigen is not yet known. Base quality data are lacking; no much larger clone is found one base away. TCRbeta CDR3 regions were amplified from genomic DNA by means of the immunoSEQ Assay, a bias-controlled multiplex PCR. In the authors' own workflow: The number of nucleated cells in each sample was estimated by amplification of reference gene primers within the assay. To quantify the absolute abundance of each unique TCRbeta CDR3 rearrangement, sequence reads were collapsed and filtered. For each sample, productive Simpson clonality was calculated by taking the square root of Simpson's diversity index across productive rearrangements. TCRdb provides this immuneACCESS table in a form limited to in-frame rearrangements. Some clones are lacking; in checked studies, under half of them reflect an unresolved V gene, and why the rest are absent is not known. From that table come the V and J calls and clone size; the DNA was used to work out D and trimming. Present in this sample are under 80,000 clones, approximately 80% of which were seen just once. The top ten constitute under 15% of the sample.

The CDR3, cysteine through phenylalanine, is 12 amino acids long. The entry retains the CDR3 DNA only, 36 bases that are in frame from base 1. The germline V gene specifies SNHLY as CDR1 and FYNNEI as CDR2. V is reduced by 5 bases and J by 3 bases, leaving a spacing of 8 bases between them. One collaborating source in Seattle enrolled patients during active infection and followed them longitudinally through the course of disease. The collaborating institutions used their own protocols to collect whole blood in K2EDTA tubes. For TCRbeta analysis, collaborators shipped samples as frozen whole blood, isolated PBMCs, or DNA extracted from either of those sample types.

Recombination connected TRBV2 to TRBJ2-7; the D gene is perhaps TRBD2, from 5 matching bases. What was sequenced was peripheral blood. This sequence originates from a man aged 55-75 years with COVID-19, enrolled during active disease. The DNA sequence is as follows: TGTGCCAGCAGTCGGACTGGCTACGAGCAGTACTTC. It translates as CASSRTGYEQYF.